The clone carrying this T cell receptor (beta chain) was recorded only once. These data are taken from a study of blood T cell repertoires in COVID-19. Background on the study: Collection of acute and convalescent COVID-19 samples took place in the United States, Italy and Spain. In each case, the material was cDNA or gDNA derived from T cells, B-cell-depleted T cells, or PBMCs.

Original data processing: Reference gene primer amplification yielded estimated nucleated cell counts. TCRdb keeps only in-frame clones here, not all; method: immunoSEQ multiplex PCR. The V and J calls and clone size are taken from that table; D and trimming were inferred from the DNA. Of approximately 230,000 clones detected, 75% to 90% appear once; the ten largest clones hold approximately 2.1%. CDR1 and CDR2 (germline): WSHSY, SAAADI. V lost 6 bases to trimming and J lost 0 bases; unmatched junction nucleotides: 4. This CDR3 comprises 15 residues. Sequenced sample: peripheral blood. The rearrangement uses TRBV10-2 and TRBJ1-5; TRBD1 agrees at 8 bases. The receptor was isolated from a man aged 25 to 40 who had recovered from COVID-19. This CDR3 is CASSQTGVSNQPQHF. CDR3 coding DNA: TGCGCCAGCAGCCAGACAGGGGTTAGCAATCAGCCCCAGCATTTT.